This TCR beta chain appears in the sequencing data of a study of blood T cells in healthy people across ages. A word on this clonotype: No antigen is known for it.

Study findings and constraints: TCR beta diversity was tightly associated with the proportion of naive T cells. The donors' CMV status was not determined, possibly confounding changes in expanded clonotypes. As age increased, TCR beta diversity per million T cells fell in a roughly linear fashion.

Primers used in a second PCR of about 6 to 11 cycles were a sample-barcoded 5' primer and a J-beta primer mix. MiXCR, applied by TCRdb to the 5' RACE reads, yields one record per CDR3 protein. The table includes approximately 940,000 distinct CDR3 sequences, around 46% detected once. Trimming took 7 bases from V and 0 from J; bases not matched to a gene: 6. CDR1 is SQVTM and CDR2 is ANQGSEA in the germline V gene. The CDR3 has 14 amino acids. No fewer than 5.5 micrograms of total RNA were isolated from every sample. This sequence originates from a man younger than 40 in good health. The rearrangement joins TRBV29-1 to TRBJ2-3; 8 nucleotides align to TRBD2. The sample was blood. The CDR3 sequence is CSATGGSSTDTQYF. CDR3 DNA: TGCAGCGCCACGGGGGGGTCTAGCACAGATACGCAGTATTTT.